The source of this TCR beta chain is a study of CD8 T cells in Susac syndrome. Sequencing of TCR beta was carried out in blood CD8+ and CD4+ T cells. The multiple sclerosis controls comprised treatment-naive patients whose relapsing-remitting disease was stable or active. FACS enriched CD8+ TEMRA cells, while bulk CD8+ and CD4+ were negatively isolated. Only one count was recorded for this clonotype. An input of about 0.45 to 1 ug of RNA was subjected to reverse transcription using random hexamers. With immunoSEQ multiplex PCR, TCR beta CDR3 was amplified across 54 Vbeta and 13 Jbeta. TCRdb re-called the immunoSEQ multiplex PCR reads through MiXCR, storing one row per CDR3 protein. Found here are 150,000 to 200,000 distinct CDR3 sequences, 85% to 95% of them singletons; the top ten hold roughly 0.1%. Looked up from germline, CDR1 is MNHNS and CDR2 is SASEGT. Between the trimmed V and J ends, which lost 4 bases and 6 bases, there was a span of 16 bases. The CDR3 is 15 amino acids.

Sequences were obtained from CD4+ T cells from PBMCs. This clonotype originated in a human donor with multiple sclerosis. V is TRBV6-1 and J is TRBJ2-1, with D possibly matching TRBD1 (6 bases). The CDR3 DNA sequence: TGTGCCAGCAGTGGACAGGCTCAGCGTAGCAATGAGCAGTTCTTC. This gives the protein CASSGQAQRSNEQFF.